This T cell receptor (beta chain) was identified during a study of T cell clonotyping in hematopoietic cell transplantation. This clone was observed a single time. Antigen unknown. Sequencing used immunoSEQ multiplex PCR; TCRdb keeps in-frame clones, though not all of them. This sample yields about 36,000 clones, of which around 90% are seen a single time; nearly 2% belongs to the top ten. Study outcomes and limitations: No sorting was done, leaving CD4 and CD8 contributions mixed.

CDR1 is LGHNA, CDR2 YSLEER, per germline. This CDR3 spans 15 amino acids. Trimming cost V 0 bases and J 7 bases, with 16 bases left between them. The sample consisted of peripheral blood mononuclear cells. The chain employs TRBV4-3 and TRBJ2-7; D might be TRBD1 or TRBD2, each matching 5 bases. The TCR was taken from a woman aged 40 to 50 in good health. Some clones in this sample may be carry-over from other donors' samples. DNA for the CDR3: TGCGCCAGCAGCCAAGATATAGCAGGGCCGGGGGAGCAGTACTTC. As protein: CASSQDIAGPGEQYF.